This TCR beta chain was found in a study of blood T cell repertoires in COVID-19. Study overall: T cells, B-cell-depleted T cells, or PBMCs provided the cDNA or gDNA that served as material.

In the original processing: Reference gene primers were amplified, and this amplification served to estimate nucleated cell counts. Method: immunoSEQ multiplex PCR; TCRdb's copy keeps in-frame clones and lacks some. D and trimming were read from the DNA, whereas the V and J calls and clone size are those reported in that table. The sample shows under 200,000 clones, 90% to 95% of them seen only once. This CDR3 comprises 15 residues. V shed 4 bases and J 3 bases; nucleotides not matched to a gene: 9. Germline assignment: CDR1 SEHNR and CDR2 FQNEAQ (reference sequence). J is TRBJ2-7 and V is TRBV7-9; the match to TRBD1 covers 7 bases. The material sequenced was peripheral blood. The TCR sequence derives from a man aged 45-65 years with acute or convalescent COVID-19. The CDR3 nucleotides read TGTGCCAGCAGCTCCGGGACAGCGGAGATCTACGAGCAGTACTTC. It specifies CASSSGTAEIYEQYF.